The 17 T cell receptor beta chains given below trace back to one sample, sequenced in a study of blood T cells in healthy people across ages. It was with a sample-barcoded 5' primer and a J-beta primer mix that a second PCR of about 7 to 12 cycles was run. In TCRdb, the 5' RACE reads were re-called with MiXCR into one record per CDR3 protein. The sample has approximately 1,100,000 distinct CDR3 sequences; 40% to 45% are singletons. The sequenced material came from blood. These receptors came from a woman aged 55 to 70 in good health.

This clonotype was seen a handful of times. The chain is built from TRBV4-1 and TRBJ2-3; 7 bases fit TRBD2. CDR1 is MGHRA, CDR2 YSYEKL, per germline. The CDR3 totals 16 residues. J lost 3 bases, V lost 2 bases, and 8 bases had no gene match. The DNA of the CDR3 is TGCGCCAGCAGCCAAACTCCGGGACTACAAACAGATACGCAGTATTTT. It specifies CASSQTPGLQTDTQYF.

The chain uses TRBV13 and TRBJ2-5; TRBD2 matches 7 bases. Losses at the gene ends were 0 bases for V and 11 bases for J; bases not matched to a gene: 15. Germline assignment: CDR1 PRHDT and CDR2 FYEKMQ (reference sequence). The length of the CDR3 is 16 residues. The CDR3 DNA sequence: TGTGCCAGCAGCTTAGGCTGGGGGGAGGGCCATCAGGAGCAGTACTTC. Amino acids: CASSLGWGEGHQEQYF.

This clonotype has a handful of counts. V usage is TRBV20-1 and J usage is TRBJ2-5; D not certain. The germline CDR1 and CDR2 sequences are DFQATT and SNEGSKA (reference sequence). Trimming stripped 3 bases from V and 2 bases from J, with 7 bases between. CDR3 length equals 12 residues. The CDR3 region has the DNA TGCAGTGCTAGTCCTAGTCAAGAGACCCAGTACTTC. Translation: CSASPSQETQYF.

This chain links TRBV15 with TRBJ2-2; D call uncertain. This CDR3 comprises 14 residues. The V gene lost 2 bases and the J gene lost 1 base, with 5 bases spanning the gap. In germline, CDR1 is LNHNV, CDR2 YYDKDF (reference sequence). CDR3 coding DNA: TGTGCCACCAGCAGAAAAGGGAACACCGGGGAGCTGTTTTTT. The encoded protein is CATSRKGNTGELFF.

This clonotype was picked up a small number of times. The chain employs TRBV18 and TRBJ2-5; 9 nucleotides match TRBD2. The CDR3 length is 16 residues. V gave up 2 bases and J gave up 1 base; unmatched junction bases: 5. CDR1 KGHSH and CDR2 LQKENI come from the germline V gene. In DNA, the CDR3 is TGTGCCAGCTCACCAATAGCGGGAGAAACCCAAGAGACCCAGTACTTC. This gives the protein CASSPIAGETQETQYF.

This clonotype appeared a few times. This rearrangement joins TRBV6-1 to TRBJ2-7; TRBD2 matches at 12 bases. Germline loops: CDR1 MNHNS, CDR2 SASEGT. V shed 6 bases and J 0 bases; nucleotides not matched to a gene: 3. The CDR3 is 15 residues long. CDR3: CASRKLAGGSYEQYF. CDR3 in DNA: TGTGCCAGCAGGAAACTAGCGGGAGGCTCCTACGAGCAGTACTTC.

The chain uses TRBV5-5 and TRBJ2-1; TRBD2 matches 7 bases. V was clipped by 2 bases and J by 7 bases; unmatched bases: 6. Per the germline V gene, CDR1 is SGHKS and CDR2 is YYEKEE (reference sequence). This CDR3 has 14 residues. The CDR3 is CASSFLAVVNEQFF. The CDR3 DNA is TGTGCCAGCAGCTTCCTAGCGGTCGTAAATGAGCAGTTCTTC.

In this sample, this clonotype turned up once. This rearrangement joins TRBV2 to TRBJ2-7; D may be TRBD2 (5 bases). Per germline, CDR1 SNHLY and CDR2 FYNNEI. Trimming shortened V by 0 bases and J by 4 bases, and 13 bases separated the two germline ends. This CDR3 is built from 15 residues. In DNA, the CDR3 is TGTGCCAGCAGTGAAGCGATAGCTAGCAGGTACGAGCAGTACTTC. Its translation: CASSEAIASRYEQYF.

The chain carries TRBV6-2 or TRBV6-3 and TRBJ1-2; D not certain. With 4 bases removed from V and 5 bases from J, the gap between germline ends came to 11 bases. Germline V CDR1 and CDR2: MNHEY, SVGEGT. The CDR3 consists of 13 residues. The CDR3 DNA reads TGTGCCAGCAGTTCGACCCCGGGGTATGGCTACACCTTC. This codes for CASSSTPGYGYTF.

The V gene is TRBV27, the J gene TRBJ1-2, with 11 nucleotides matching TRBD1. After removal of 3 bases from V and 8 bases from J, the junction contained 8 bases not matched to a gene. The CDR3 contains 15 residues. Germline loops: CDR1 MNHEY, CDR2 SMNVEV (reference sequence). The CDR3 sequence: CASSLDRGQRGGYTF. For the CDR3, the DNA is TGTGCCAGCAGTTTGGACAGGGGGCAAAGGGGCGGCTACACCTTC.

The genes are TRBV7-3 and TRBJ2-1; D gene ambiguous. The germline V and J ends were trimmed by 2 bases and 4 bases, with 12 bases remaining between them. This CDR3 spans 15 amino acids. The germline CDR1 and CDR2 sequences are SGHTA and FQGTGA. This CDR3 is CASSLDKAGYNEQFF. CDR3 nucleotides: TGTGCCAGCAGCTTAGATAAAGCCGGTTACAATGAGCAGTTCTTC.

The sample holds many counts of this clonotype. The chain links TRBV12-3 or TRBV12-4 to TRBJ2-5; TRBD2 matches at 7 bases. The CDR3 covers 17 residues. V gave up 6 bases and J gave up 1 base; unmatched junction bases: 14. The CDR3 DNA follows: TGTGCCAGCAGCTCCCCCCGACTAGCCCCCTTCCAAGAGACCCAGTACTTC. The encoded protein is CASSSPRLAPFQETQYF.

The chain has TRBV7-2 and TRBJ1-2; no clear D. Germline CDR1 is SGHTA and CDR2 is FQGNSA. The length of the CDR3 is 13 residues. V dropped 5 bases and J dropped 4 bases, with 11 bases sitting between them. The CDR3 sequence is CASSVPSLYGYTF. The CDR3 region has the DNA TGTGCCAGCAGCGTCCCGAGTCTCTATGGCTACACCTTC.

This clonotype was observed a few times. Here the CDR3 DNA reads TGTGCCAGCAAGCCCGACGTTTCGGGGGGCAATCAGCCCCAGCATTTT. Translating it yields CASKPDVSGGNQPQHF. The chain links TRBV6-1 to TRBJ1-5; possible D gene TRBD1, 5 bases. Germline-derived CDR1 and CDR2 are MNHNS and SASEGT. CDR3 length equals 16 residues. The ends were cut back, 7 bases at V and 2 bases at J, with 18 bases in the middle.

This rearrangement joins TRBV3-1 to TRBJ2-3; TRBD1 is a possible D gene (6 bases). CDR3 length equals 16 residues. Germline CDR1 and CDR2: LGHDT and YNNKEL (reference sequence). Deletions cut 1 base from V and 0 bases from J, with 11 bases between. The CDR3 protein is CASSQVQGRSTDTQYF. The CDR3 nucleotides are TGTGCCAGCAGCCAAGTTCAGGGGCGAAGCACAGATACGCAGTATTTT.

Concerning this clonotype: The junction departs from germline at one end; a sequencing error may be responsible. The chain couples TRBV29-1 to TRBJ2-3, with a possible D match to TRBD1 (6 bases). The CDR3 spans 13 residues. The germline CDR1 and CDR2 sequences are SQVTM and ANQGSEA. As DNA, the CDR3 is TGCGGCCTGGAGCAGGGGCGCACGGATACGCAGTATTTT. Translated: CGLEQGRTDTQYF.

This clonotype showed up many times. The CDR3 reads CASSLGSTGKQETQYF. As DNA, the CDR3 is TGTGCCAGCAGCTTAGGATCCACAGGCAAACAAGAGACCCAGTACTTC. This chain links TRBV7-2 with TRBJ2-5, with D tentatively TRBD1 (5 bases). The CDR3 contains 16 residues. Germline assignment: CDR1 SGHTA and CDR2 FQGNSA. Trimming shortened V by 1 base and J by 2 bases, and 14 bases separated the two germline ends.